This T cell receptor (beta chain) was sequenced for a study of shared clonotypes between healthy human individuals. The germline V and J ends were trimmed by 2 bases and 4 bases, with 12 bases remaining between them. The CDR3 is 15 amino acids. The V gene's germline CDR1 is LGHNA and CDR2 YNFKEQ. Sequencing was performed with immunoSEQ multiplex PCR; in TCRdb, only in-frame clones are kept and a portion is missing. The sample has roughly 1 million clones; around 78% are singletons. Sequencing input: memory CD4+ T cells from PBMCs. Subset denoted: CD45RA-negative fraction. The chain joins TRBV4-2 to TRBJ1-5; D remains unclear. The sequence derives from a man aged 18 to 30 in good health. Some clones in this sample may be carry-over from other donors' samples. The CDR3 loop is CASSQLRTLNQPQHF. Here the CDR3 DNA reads TGTGCCAGCAGCCAACTTAGGACCTTAAATCAGCCCCAGCATTTT.